These T cell receptor beta chains were read from a single sample in a study of tumor-infiltrating lymphocytes in oesophageal squamous cell carcinoma. Each CDR3 protein is one row after TCRdb ran MiXCR on the PCR reads. Of 10,000 to 14,000 distinct CDR3 sequences detected, around 50% appear once; the ten largest clones hold roughly a quarter. The specimen was esophageal tumor tissue. The receptors come from a male donor with esophageal squamous cell carcinoma. The CDR3 runs from the conserved cysteine through the conserved F or W.

length: 13; J: TRBJ1-2; V: TRBV6-2/TRBV6-3; CDR3: CASSYGTNYGYTF
length: 12; J: TRBJ2-3; V: TRBV6-1; CDR3: CASTDYTDTQYF
length: 15; J: TRBJ1-4; V: TRBV19; CDR3: CASNTGNLAEEKLFF
length: 17; J: TRBJ1-5; V: TRBV7-8; CDR3: CASSLLIWGPGNQPQHF
length: 14; J: .; V: TRBV10-2; CDR3: CASSERTSLYEQYF
length: 15; J: .; V: TRBV7-8; CDR3: CASSQLGDRGYEQYF
length: 17; J: TRBJ2-3; V: TRBV27; CDR3: CASSLYPTGFGTDTQYF
length: 16; J: TRBJ1-5; V: TRBV6-1; CDR3: CASSRQGAVNDQPQHF
length: 15; J: .; V: TRBV7-4; CDR3: CASSSYAGSDYEQYF
length: 14; J: TRBJ2-5; V: TRBV7-9; CDR3: CASSLGAGGKTQYF
length: 15; J: TRBJ2-1; V: TRBV7-8; CDR3: CAIKGASLSYNEQFF
length: 14; J: .; V: TRBV5-3; CDR3: CASSTSGSLHEQYF
length: 15; J: TRBJ2-1; V: TRBV7-2; CDR3: CASSLDANPYNEQFF
length: 18; J: .; V: TRBV7-8; CDR3: CASSTPPEAKSPQETQYF
length: 17; J: TRBJ2-6; V: TRBV7-2; CDR3: CASSLGAQGSGANVLTF
length: 14; J: TRBJ2-2; V: TRBV3-1; CDR3: CASSQGGGTGELFF
length: 17; J: TRBJ2-1; V: TRBV7-2; CDR3: CASSLDSLARPYNEQFF
length: 15; J: .; V: TRBV7-6; CDR3: CASSLGSGSNYGYTF
length: 15; J: .; V: TRBV11-2; CDR3: CASSRQGANYNEQFF
length: 13; J: .; V: TRBV10-3; CDR3: CAMAGEPNNEQFF
length: 12; J: TRBJ1-1; V: TRBV28; CDR3: CASRAVYTEAFF
length: 14; J: .; V: TRBV20-1; CDR3: CSARVPGPSYEQYF
length: 12; J: TRBJ2-5; V: TRBV7-2; CDR3: CASKRQQETQYF
length: 13; J: TRBJ2-5; V: TRBV7-2; CDR3: CASSSNRGWEQYF
length: 12; J: .; V: TRBV14; CDR3: CASSQSWYEQYF
length: 14; J: TRBJ2-3; V: TRBV6-9; CDR3: CASSGLAGTDTQYF
length: 14; J: TRBJ2-5; V: TRBV7-8; CDR3: CASSPGTGRETQYF
length: 19; J: .; V: TRBV7-4; CDR3: CASSSWTSGRPSSYNEQFF
length: 12; J: TRBJ2-3; V: TRBV7-8; CDR3: CASSPSGDTQYF
length: 15; J: TRBJ2-5; V: TRBV28; CDR3: CASSSQGAGGNEQYF
length: 13; J: TRBJ2-7; V: TRBV7-6; CDR3: CASSQGQGREQYF
length: 15; J: TRBJ2-1; V: TRBV6-6; CDR3: CAISYLGTGTNEQFF
length: 15; J: TRBJ2-1; V: TRBV9; CDR3: CASSFQVGPLGEQFF
length: 14; J: TRBJ2-3; V: TRBV27; CDR3: CASSFSGNTDTQYF
length: 14; J: .; V: TRBV6-9; CDR3: CASSSLTGMNEQYF
length: 13; J: .; V: TRBV7-2; CDR3: CASSLVWVYEQYF
length: 12; J: .; V: TRBV7-2; CDR3: CASSVGTNEQFF
length: 16; J: TRBJ1-1; V: TRBV7-2; CDR3: CASSLGSRGLNTEAFF
length: 15; J: TRBJ2-3; V: TRBV7-9; CDR3: CASSPGDDLKDTQYF
length: 16; J: .; V: TRBV7-2; CDR3: CASSLGLAGPYNEQFF
length: 14; J: TRBJ2-3; V: TRBV28; CDR3: CASSSHLGTDTQYF
length: 17; J: TRBJ2-1; V: TRBV7-6; CDR3: CASSLVSGQGPYNEQFF
length: 13; J: .; V: TRBV7-2; CDR3: CASSGLAPYEQYF
length: 17; J: TRBJ1-2; V: TRBV4-2; CDR3: CASSTTASPSLDYGYTF
length: 16; J: .; V: TRBV28; CDR3: CASSIFLAPLGREQYF
length: 14; J: TRBJ1-4; V: TRBV7-6; CDR3: CASSLEVTGGKLFF
length: 15; J: TRBJ2-1; V: TRBV7-6; CDR3: CASSYGGSSYNEQFF
length: 15; J: .; V: TRBV5-3; CDR3: CASSMLGTRNYEQYF
length: 11; J: TRBJ2-4; V: TRBV7-3; CDR3: CASSLIDEQYF
length: 13; J: TRBJ2-4; V: TRBV7-2; CDR3: CASSLFPENIQYF
length: 14; J: TRBJ2-1; V: TRBV27; CDR3: CASSLGQGLDEQFF
length: 12; J: TRBJ2-1; V: TRBV7-2; CDR3: CASSLVRYEQFF